This T cell receptor beta chain appears in the sequencing data of a study of blood T cell repertoires in COVID-19. The germline V and J ends were trimmed by 4 bases and 2 bases, with 9 bases remaining between them. Germline loops: CDR1 MNHEY, CDR2 SVGEGT. The CDR3 loop spans 14 amino acids. The assay was immunoSEQ multiplex PCR, and TCRdb's table has in-frame clones only and misses some. The sample contains around 240,000 clones, 75% to 85% of which appear only once. The sequencing sample was made of peripheral blood. The chain carries TRBV6-2 or TRBV6-3 and TRBJ2-1; D is possibly TRBD1 (6 bases). This sequence originates from a woman between 40 and 50 years old who had recovered from COVID-19. The CDR3 bases are TGTGCCAGCAGTTGGGACAATCCCTACAATGAGCAGTTCTTC. It specifies CASSWDNPYNEQFF.